A single sample is the source of the 2 T cell receptor beta chains below, sequenced in a study of control samples from healthy donors and cancer patients. Here immunoSEQ multiplex PCR was the method, and the copy in TCRdb shows in-frame clones only, minus some. The table shows 75,000 to 90,000 clones, with roughly 86% occurring only once. The sample taken for sequencing was blood. Every receptor here comes from a man under 40 in good health.

The V gene is TRBV24-1, the J gene TRBJ1-2; possibly TRBD1 for D (5 bases). The CDR3 sequence is 15 residues long. The V end lost 4 bases, the J end lost 3 bases, and 14 bases lay between the germline ends. The germline CDR1 and CDR2 sequences are KGHDR and SFDVKD. In nucleotides, the CDR3 is TGTGCCACCAGTGACGGCACCCAGGGTGACTATGGCTACACCTTC. Translation gives CATSDGTQGDYGYTF.

The rearrangement joins TRBV18 to TRBJ2-5; D ambiguous. CDR1 and CDR2 from the germline V gene are KGHSH and LQKENI. Trimming removed 4 bases from V and 1 base from J, with 4 bases in between. The CDR3 loop spans 12 amino acids. The chain's CDR3 is CASSRSQETQYF. The CDR3 DNA reads TGTGCCAGCTCACGGTCCCAAGAGACCCAGTACTTC.